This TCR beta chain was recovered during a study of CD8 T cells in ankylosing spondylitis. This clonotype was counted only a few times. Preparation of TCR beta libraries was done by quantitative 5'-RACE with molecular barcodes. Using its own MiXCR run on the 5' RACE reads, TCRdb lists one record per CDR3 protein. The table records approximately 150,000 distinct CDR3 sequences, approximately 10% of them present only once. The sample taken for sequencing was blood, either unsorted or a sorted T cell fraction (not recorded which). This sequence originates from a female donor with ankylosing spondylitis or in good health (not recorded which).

The CDR3 sequence is CASSLAWSGYNEQFF. DNA of the CDR3: TGTGCCAGCAGTTTAGCGTGGAGTGGCTACAATGAGCAGTTCTTC. V gene TRBV12-3 or TRBV12-4 combines with J gene TRBJ2-1; D gene ambiguous. This CDR3 is 15 amino acids long. V gave up 0 bases and J gave up 3 bases, with 9 bases separating them.